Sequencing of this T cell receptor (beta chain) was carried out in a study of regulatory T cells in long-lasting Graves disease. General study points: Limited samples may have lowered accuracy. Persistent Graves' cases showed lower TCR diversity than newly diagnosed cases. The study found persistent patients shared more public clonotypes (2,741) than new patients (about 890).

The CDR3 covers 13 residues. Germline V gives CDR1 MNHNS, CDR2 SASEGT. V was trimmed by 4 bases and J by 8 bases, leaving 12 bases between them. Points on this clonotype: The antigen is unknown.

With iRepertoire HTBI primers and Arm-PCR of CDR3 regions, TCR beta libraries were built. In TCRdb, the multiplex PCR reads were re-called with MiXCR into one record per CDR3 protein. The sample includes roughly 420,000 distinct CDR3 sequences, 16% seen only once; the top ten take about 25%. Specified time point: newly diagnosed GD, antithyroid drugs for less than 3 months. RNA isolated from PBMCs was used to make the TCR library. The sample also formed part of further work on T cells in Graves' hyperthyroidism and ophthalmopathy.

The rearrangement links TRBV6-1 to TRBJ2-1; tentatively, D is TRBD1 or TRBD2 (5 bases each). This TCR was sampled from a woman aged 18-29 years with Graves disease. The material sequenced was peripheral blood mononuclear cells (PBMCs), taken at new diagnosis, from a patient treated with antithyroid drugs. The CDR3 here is CASSARGGDEQFF. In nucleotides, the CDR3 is TGTGCCAGCAGTGCCCGTGGGGGTGATGAGCAGTTCTTC.